What follows is one TCR beta chain and its context. This entry comes from a study of cytomegalovirus exposure and HLA in healthy donors. The PCR was carried out with 60 Vbeta primers and 13 Jbeta primers. Only in-frame clones appear in the TCRdb table, and some are missing; sequencing was by immunoSEQ multiplex PCR. In the table there are 100,000 to 150,000 clones, approximately 77% of which are singletons. The germline V gene has CDR1 PRHDT and CDR2 FYEKMQ (reference sequence). After removal of 5 bases from V and 7 bases from J, the junction contained 8 bases not matched to a gene. The CDR3 spans 14 residues.

Sequencing was performed on PBMCs. The chain combines TRBV13 with TRBJ2-7, with 10 bases lining up with TRBD1. The TCR sequence derives from a man between 18 and 35 years old in good health and CMV-seronegative. CDR3 amino acids: CASSPRQGAGEQYF. CDR3 DNA sequence: TGTGCCAGCAGCCCCCGACAGGGGGCTGGGGAGCAGTACTTC.